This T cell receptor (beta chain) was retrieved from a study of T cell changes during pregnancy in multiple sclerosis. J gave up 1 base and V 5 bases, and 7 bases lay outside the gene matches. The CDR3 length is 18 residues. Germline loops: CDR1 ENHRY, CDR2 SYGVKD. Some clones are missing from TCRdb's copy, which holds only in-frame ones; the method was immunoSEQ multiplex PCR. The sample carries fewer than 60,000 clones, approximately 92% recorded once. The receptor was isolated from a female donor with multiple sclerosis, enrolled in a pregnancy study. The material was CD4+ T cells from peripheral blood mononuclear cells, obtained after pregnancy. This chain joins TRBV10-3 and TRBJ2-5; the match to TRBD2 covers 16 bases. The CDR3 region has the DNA TGTGCCATCAGTAAAATGGGACTAGCGGGGGGGACCCAAGAGACCCAGTACTTC. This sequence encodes CAISKMGLAGGTQETQYF.